This TCR beta chain appears in the sequencing data of a study of PD-1 blockade in classical Hodgkin lymphoma (dated by TCRdb to 2019 to 2021). In the study overall: Nivolumab dosing was 3 mg/kg intravenously every 2 weeks, continuing until either disease progression or unacceptable toxicity. The study used CyTOF and TCR beta sequencing to define a peripheral blood immune signature of response to PD-1 blockade in classical Hodgkin lymphoma.

About this clone: Its antigen target is currently unknown. No base quality values were provided; no much bigger clone lies one nucleotide off.

The sample's time point label is to be understood as: cycle 4 day 1 (C4D1), after about 6 weeks of nivolumab. All trial patients had relapsed after autologous stem cell transplantation, with cohorts A, B and C differing in prior brentuximab vedotin exposure. The trial cohort was composed of 56 patients with relapsed/refractory classical Hodgkin lymphoma, for whom complete response, partial response or progressive disease was recorded as best overall response. In the multi-cohort phase II CheckMate 205 trial, trial patients received single-agent nivolumab. An independent review committee assessed best overall response using the 2007 International Working Group response criteria. Trial PBMCs were collected just before the start of nivolumab (C1D1) and during therapy at cycle 2 day 1 and cycle 4 day 1. Peripheral blood was collected in 8 mL Vacutainer Cell Preparation Tubes, from which PBMCs were isolated by centrifugation and then cryopreserved.

Results the study describes overall, beyond this receptor: Trial patients with a complete response had baseline diversity similar to that of newly diagnosed patients, while partial responders and progressors had significantly lower diversity. CD4+ but not CD8+ TCR diversity rose significantly by C4D1 (p=0.0027 vs p=0.16), most apparent in complete responders (p=0.02). Patients starting nivolumab less than 1 year after ASCT had lower diversity and were excluded from later analyses to avoid confounding by immune reconstitution. The study covered only a single clinical trial cohort, and the causes of the repertoire differences, possibly disease activity or prior therapy, were still not defined. Newly diagnosed patients were reported to have lower baseline TCR diversity than healthy donors, and relapsed/refractory patients were reported to have lower baseline TCR diversity still.

The junction shows trimming of 4 bases on V and 3 bases on J, and the gene matches do not reach 4 bases of it. The CDR1 and CDR2 encoded by the germline V gene (reference sequence) are LNHNV and YYDKDF. The CDR3 measures 15 amino acids from cysteine to phenylalanine. Just CDR3 DNA is preserved here, 45 bases in frame from base 1. Genomic DNA was isolated using the Qiagen DNeasy kit from unsorted PBMCs as well as from negatively selected CD4+ and CD8+ fractions. TCR beta CDR3 regions were amplified by immunoSEQ multiplex PCR using primers annealing to V and J segments. A synthetic immune receptor repertoire was used to minimize amplification bias, and any remaining bias was removed computationally after sequencing. For the original study's pipeline: Custom Python scripts were used to quantify repertoire diversity as the Shannon entropy index. Unsorted, CD4+ and CD8+ repertoires were examined separately, except in combined analyses, for which CD4+ and CD8+ sequences were merged in silico. Clonal expansion was defined as at least a 2-fold frequency increase after treatment relative to C1D1, with a pseudocount of 0.5 for undetected baseline clones. Singleton clones were defined as clones with 0 or 1 copy at C1D1, and non-singleton clones were defined as clones with 2 or more copies. Clones expanded in unsorted samples were labelled as CD4+, CD8+ or unknown by matching protein sequences in sorted samples from the same patient. Wilcoxon tests on paired samples were used to test changes in diversity from C1D1 to C4D1. Entries here come from immuneACCESS through TCRdb and include only in-frame sequences with V and J called. Some clones fail to appear in such tables; in the studies checked, an unresolved V gene covers under half of the shortfall, and the cause of the remainder is unknown. D and trimming were read from the DNA, whereas the V and J calls and clone size are those reported in that table. The table for this sample lists roughly 49,000 clones; 85% to 90% of them were counted only once. The biggest ten clones account for around 14% of the sample.

The receptor comes from a human donor with classical Hodgkin lymphoma. The chain employs TRBV15 and TRBJ1-5, with TRBD1 identical over 9 junction bases. This sample comprised peripheral blood mononuclear cells (PBMCs), obtained before the fourth cycle of nivolumab. The CDR3 protein is CATSIDRGINQPQHF. The DNA sequence follows: TGTGCCACCAGCATAGACAGGGGGATCAATCAGCCCCAGCATTTT.